The present T cell receptor beta chain was sequenced within a study of OX40 agonist ivuxolimab in advanced cancers. Peripheral blood came from all dose cohorts at three timepoints. About this clone itself: The antigen remains unidentified.

Study results and caveats: Partial responders dosed at 0.1-3.0 mg/kg displayed clonal expansion ranking among the lowest. In general, CD8+ T cells held more expanded clones than CD4+ did, on average.

This CDR3 spans 14 amino acids. Germline V CDR1 and CDR2: SGHRS, YFSETQ. V lost 4 bases and J lost 4, with 12 bases in between. The assay was immunoSEQ multiplex PCR, and TCRdb's table has in-frame clones only and misses some. The sample comprises 87,000 or so clones, approximately 90% of which are singletons, and around 1.5% rests with the top ten. This sequence joins TRBV5-1 and TRBJ1-5; D might be TRBD1 (5 bases). The sequence derives from an adult with an advanced solid tumor such as melanoma, head and neck, liver or kidney cancer. The specimen comprised CD4+ or CD8+ T cells sorted from blood, sampled in a trial of the OX40 agonist ivuxolimab. The CDR3 sequence: CASSTSGGNQPQHF. CDR3 nucleotide sequence: TGCGCCAGCAGCACCTCCGGGGGAAATCAGCCCCAGCATTTT.